This T cell receptor beta chain was documented in a study of blood T cell repertoires in COVID-19. This clone was recorded once. Sequenced by immunoSEQ multiplex PCR; TCRdb stores in-frame clones only, minus some. The table records about 210,000 clones, 70% to 90% of them present only once. This receptor was obtained from a woman in her 30s who had been exposed to COVID-19. The sample comprised PBMCs or T cells enriched from blood (not recorded which).

CDR3 residues: CASSPLQGRESEQYF. In nucleotides, the CDR3 is TGCGCCAGCAGCCCCCTACAAGGGAGGGAATCCGAGCAGTACTTC. The rearrangement joins TRBV5-1 to TRBJ2-7; 7 positions agree with TRBD2. The junction had 13 bases not matched to a gene; V was cut back by 4 bases and J by 6 bases. CDR3 length: 15 amino acids. Germline loops: CDR1 SGHRS, CDR2 YFSETQ.